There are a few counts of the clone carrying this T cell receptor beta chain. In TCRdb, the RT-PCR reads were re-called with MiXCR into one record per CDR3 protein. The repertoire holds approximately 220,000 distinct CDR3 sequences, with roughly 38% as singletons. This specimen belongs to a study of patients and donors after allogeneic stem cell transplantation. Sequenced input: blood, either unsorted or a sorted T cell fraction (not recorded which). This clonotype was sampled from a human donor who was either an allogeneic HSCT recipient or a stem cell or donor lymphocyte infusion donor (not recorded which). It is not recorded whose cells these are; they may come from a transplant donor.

The CDR3 loop is CASRITGPNTEAFF. The CDR3 region has the DNA TGTGCCAGCAGAATTACAGGACCTAATACTGAAGCTTTCTTT. The chain has TRBV7-2 and TRBJ1-1, with D maybe TRBD1 (5 bases). The CDR3 runs 14 residues. Trimming removed 6 bases from V and 5 bases from J, with 16 bases in between. Looked up from germline, CDR1 is SGHTA and CDR2 is FQGNSA.